One sample yielded the 19 T cell receptor beta chains listed below, sequenced in a study of neurological immune-mediated disorders. TCRdb re-called the 5' RACE reads with MiXCR, one entry per CDR3 protein. The table shows roughly 55,000 distinct CDR3 sequences, with approximately 16% occurring only once. Sequencing was performed on PBMCs. Receptors were obtained from a man aged 55 to 70 in good health.

This clonotype was seen at least ten times. This chain joins TRBV29-1 and TRBJ2-7, with 10 bases that match TRBD1. Germline values: CDR1 SQVTM, CDR2 ANQGSEA. The CDR3 contains 12 residues. V was clipped by 6 bases and J by 3 bases; unmatched bases: 2. The CDR3 spells CSVGQGRYEQYF. The DNA for the CDR3 is TGCAGCGTGGGACAGGGGCGCTACGAGCAGTACTTC.

This clonotype was seen at least ten times. The rearrangement joins TRBV7-3 to TRBJ2-6; D not certain. The germline V gene encodes CDR1 SGHTA and CDR2 FQGTGA. This CDR3 has 15 residues. V lost 3 bases and J lost 1, with 7 bases in between. This CDR3 is CASSLVISGANVLTF. CDR3 DNA sequence: TGTGCCAGCAGCTTGGTCATTTCTGGGGCCAACGTCCTGACTTTC.

This clonotype was seen repeatedly, ten times or more. V usage is TRBV7-8 and J usage is TRBJ2-7, with 12 bases identical to TRBD2. The V gene end was trimmed by 5 bases and the J gene end by 0 bases; junction bases not matched to a gene: 5. Germline loops: CDR1 SGHVS, CDR2 FQNEAQ. The CDR3 totals 16 residues. This CDR3 reads CASSPLTSGSSYEQYF. CDR3 nucleotides: TGTGCCAGCAGCCCTCTGACTAGCGGGAGCTCCTACGAGCAGTACTTC.

This clonotype has a handful of counts. The V gene is TRBV7-6, the J gene TRBJ2-3; no definite D call. V lost 0 bases, J lost 6 bases, and 10 bases lay in between. The CDR3 runs to 14 residues. Germline loops: CDR1 SGHVS, CDR2 FNYEAQ. The CDR3 sequence: CASSLAPSIDTQYF. The DNA of the CDR3 is TGTGCCAGCAGCTTAGCGCCAAGCATTGATACGCAGTATTTT.

This clonotype has a count of ten or more. The rearrangement links TRBV7-2 to TRBJ2-5; D gene ambiguous. V shed 3 bases and J shed 5 bases, with 13 bases lying between them. The CDR3 loop spans 14 amino acids. Germline values: CDR1 SGHTA, CDR2 FQGNSA. The CDR3: CASSFGPVGETQYF. The CDR3 bases are TGTGCCAGCAGCTTTGGCCCAGTAGGGGAGACCCAGTACTTC.

This clonotype was seen ten or more times. The chain is built from TRBV11-1 and TRBJ2-2, with TRBD2 as a possible D gene (6 bases). V was pared by 1 base and J by 3 bases, with 9 bases between. Germline V gene sequence: CDR1 SGHAT, CDR2 FQDESV (reference sequence). The length of the CDR3 is 15 residues. The CDR3 DNA is TGTGCCAGCAGCTTAGTACCGGGAGACACCGGGGAGCTGTTTTTT. This translates into CASSLVPGDTGELFF.

This clonotype was counted ten times or more. The chain uses TRBV20-1 and TRBJ1-4; no firm D call. The CDR3 is made up of 12 amino acids. Germline V lookup: CDR1 DFQATT, CDR2 SNEGSKA (reference sequence). Trimming took 6 bases from V and 9 from J, leaving 14 bases between them. CDR3 amino acids: CSAVQGIQKLFF. The CDR3 nucleotides are TGCAGTGCCGTCCAAGGAATTCAAAAACTGTTTTTT.

There are many counts of this clonotype. V usage is TRBV6-2 or TRBV6-3 and J usage is TRBJ1-2; TRBD1 matches at 10 bases. This CDR3 region has 16 residues. V shed 6 bases and J 5 bases; nucleotides not matched to a gene: 12. Germline CDR1 MNHEY, CDR2 SVGEGT. DNA of the CDR3: TGTGCCAGCAGAACGACAGGGGGCACGACCCTATATGGCTACACCTTC. Its protein product is CASRTTGGTTLYGYTF.

This clonotype was counted ten times or more. The V gene is TRBV4-3, the J gene TRBJ2-7; no definite D call. Trimming pared 0 bases from V and 5 bases from J, leaving 14 bases between. The CDR3 sequence is 15 residues long. Germline V gene data show CDR1 as LGHNA and CDR2 as YSLEER. The CDR3 sequence is CASSQEWLVYHEQYF. CDR3 nucleotide sequence: TGCGCCAGCAGCCAAGAGTGGCTAGTATATCACGAGCAGTACTTC.

This clonotype came up many times. V is TRBV27 and J is TRBJ1-2; the D is unclear. Germline-derived CDR1 and CDR2 are MNHEY and SMNVEV (reference sequence). The CDR3 extends over 13 amino acids. Trimming removed 8 bases at V and 8 bases at J, with 18 bases between. The DNA for the CDR3 is TGTGCCAGCCTGGGTCCTTTTGGGTACGGCTACACCTTC. Protein: CASLGPFGYGYTF.

Ten or more counts support this clonotype. The junction shows a germline mismatch at one end, possibly a read error. This sequence joins TRBV20-1 and TRBJ2-7; D might be TRBD1 or TRBD2, each matching 6 bases. The CDR3 is made up of 11 amino acids. Germline-derived CDR1 and CDR2 are DFQATT and SNEGSKA (reference sequence). This CDR3 reads CSARKDGRGGF. The CDR3 nucleotides read TGCAGTGCTAGAAAAGATGGCAGGGGAGGCTTC.

There are many counts of this clonotype. The chain employs TRBV2 and TRBJ2-3; D is perhaps TRBD1 or TRBD2 (5 bases each). The CDR3 loop spans 13 amino acids. Trimming left V 7 bases short and J 2 bases short, with 10 bases between. Germline CDR1 is SNHLY and CDR2 is FYNNEI. The CDR3 DNA is TGTGCCAGCAAGAGGGACCACACAGATACGCAGTATTTT. Translation gives CASKRDHTDTQYF.

This clonotype was detected ten times or more. The CDR3 loop reads CASRRDRGEVYNSPLHF. CDR3 bases: TGTGCCAGCAGGAGGGACAGGGGAGAAGTTTATAATTCACCCCTCCACTTT. The gene calls are TRBV12-3 or TRBV12-4 and TRBJ1-6; 10 bases align to TRBD1. V lost 6 bases and J lost 4; bases outside the gene matches: 9. The CDR3 totals 17 residues.

This clonotype was detected a few times. The chain uses TRBV5-1 and TRBJ2-1, with 15 bases matching TRBD2. The CDR3 is 16 amino acids. The trim removed 3 bases at V and 7 bases at J, leaving 5 bases unmatched. Germline lookup yields CDR1 SGHRS and CDR2 YFSETQ. CDR3 sequence (DNA): TGCGCCAGCAGCTGGACTAGCGGGAGGGCCGCGAATGAGCAGTTCTTC. Translating it yields CASSWTSGRAANEQFF.

By sample fraction, this clonotype is medium-sized. The V gene is TRBV15, the J gene TRBJ2-5; D may correspond to TRBD1 or TRBD2 (5 bases each). The CDR3 contains 15 residues. Trimming took off 0 bases at V and 5 bases at J, with 13 bases between the two ends. Germline assignment: CDR1 LNHNV and CDR2 YYDKDF (reference sequence). CDR3 sequence (DNA): TGTGCCACCAGCAGAGAGGGTGGGACGGCGGAGACCCAGTACTTC. The encoded protein is CATSREGGTAETQYF.

This clonotype was seen at least ten times. The chain employs TRBV5-1 and TRBJ2-7; D remains unclear. Germline CDR1 SGHRS, CDR2 YFSETQ. V dropped 0 bases and J dropped 5 bases, with 12 bases sitting between them. The CDR3 sequence is 14 residues long. The CDR3 loop is CASSLGSLYDEQYF. CDR3 coding DNA: TGCGCCAGCAGCTTGGGATCGCTCTACGACGAGCAGTACTTC.

This clonotype was counted many times. A read error may account for a junction end that differs from germline. This chain uses TRBV7-7 with TRBJ2-5; TRBD2 agrees at 8 bases. This CDR3 is built from 15 residues. Per germline, CDR1 SSHAT and CDR2 FNYEAQ (reference sequence). CDR3: CASSLEAGVGETQYF. The CDR3 region has the DNA TGTGCTAGCAGCTTAGAAGCGGGAGTGGGAGAGACCCAGTACTTC.

This clonotype appeared many times. The chain links TRBV29-1 to TRBJ2-2, with D uncertain. Germline V lookup: CDR1 SQVTM, CDR2 ANQGSEA. The V and J ends lost 4 bases and 5 bases respectively, with 11 bases between them. The CDR3 length is 13 residues. The CDR3 DNA is TGCAGCGTTGTACTGTTCGTGACCGGGGAGCTGTTTTTT. As protein: CSVVLFVTGELFF.

This clonotype was observed a single time. This chain connects TRBV27 to TRBJ1-5; 7 bases map to TRBD1. The V gene end was trimmed by 6 bases and the J gene end by 0 bases; junction bases not matched to a gene: 5. This CDR3 has 15 amino acids. The germline gives CDR1 MNHEY, CDR2 SMNVEV (reference sequence). DNA for the CDR3: TGTGCCAGCAGCTTGGGACAGACTAGCAATCAGCCCCAGCATTTT. It specifies CASSLGQTSNQPQHF.